The next 6 T cell receptor beta chains were all read from a single sample in a study of T cell repertoires in cytomegalovirus infection. TCRdb fed the reads into MiXCR, producing one record per CDR3 protein. The sample yields some 800,000 distinct CDR3 sequences, 25% to 30% seen once. For these TCRs, the target antigens are not known. Here the sequenced sample was cultured CD8+ T cells from PBMCs, taken from culture after CMV antigen stimulation. The origin of the receptors is a human donor in good health (CMV status not recorded). Some clones in this sample may be carry-over from other donors' samples.

This clonotype was found a few times. This chain connects TRBV4-1 to TRBJ1-2; no clear D. V dropped 1 base and J dropped 6 bases, with 12 bases sitting between them. The CDR3 runs 14 residues. From germline, CDR1 is MGHRA and CDR2 YSYEKL. CDR3 region: CASSQVGTAHGYTF. The CDR3 region has the DNA TGCGCCAGCAGCCAAGTGGGAACGGCCCATGGCTACACCTTC.

The chain joins TRBV12-3 or TRBV12-4 to TRBJ1-6; 7 nucleotides line up with TRBD1. This CDR3 is built from 14 residues. J lost 8 bases, V lost 5 bases, and 6 bases had no gene match. CDR3 sequence: CASSQGVKDSPLHF. In DNA form, the CDR3 reads TGTGCCAGCAGTCAGGGGGTAAAGGATTCACCCCTCCACTTT.

This clonotype has just a few counts. The J gene is TRBJ2-1, the V gene TRBV12-5; D is unclear. Germline V gene data show CDR1 as LGHNT and CDR2 as FRNRAP. Trimming took 6 bases from V and 10 from J, leaving 10 bases between them. The CDR3 runs 11 residues. The CDR3 bases are TGTGCTAGTGGAACCCGGAACGAGCAGTTCTTC. This sequence encodes CASGTRNEQFF.

This clonotype has more than one count but fewer than ten. CDR3 in DNA: TGTGCCAGCAGACCGCGCCCTAGCAGACAAGAGACCCAGTACTTC. Encoded protein: CASRPRPSRQETQYF. V gene TRBV6-2 or TRBV6-3 combines with J gene TRBJ2-5; D is possibly TRBD2 (5 bases). The CDR3 length is 15 residues. In germline, CDR1 is MNHEY, CDR2 SVGEGT. Deletions cut 6 bases from V and 2 bases from J, with 16 bases between.

A note on this clonotype: This likely comes from a read error, as the CDR3 has no conserved phenylalanine or tryptophan at its end. The chain recombines TRBV29-1 with TRBJ2-1; TRBD2 matches at 10 bases. V dropped 1 base and J dropped 5; count of bases not matched to a gene: 2. The CDR3 consists of 14 residues. Germline V gene sequence: CDR1 SQVTM, CDR2 ANQGSEA. DNA for the CDR3: TGCAGCGTTGAAGGCCTAGCGGGGGACAATGAGCAGTTCTCC. This sequence encodes CSVEGLAGDNEQFS.

This clonotype was counted only a few times. The chain combines TRBV7-9 with TRBJ2-1, with D unresolved. Between the trimmed V and J ends, which lost 5 bases and 6 bases, there was a span of 11 bases. CDR1 and CDR2 from the germline V gene are SEHNR and FQNEAQ (reference sequence). The CDR3 spans 13 residues. The CDR3 coding sequence is TGTGCCAGCAGCCAGCCTTTGGGCAATGAGCAGTTCTTC. Amino acids: CASSQPLGNEQFF.